This T cell receptor beta chain was sequenced during a study of OX40 agonist ivuxolimab in advanced cancers. The overall study: Dose-escalation patients suffered from hepatocellular carcinoma, melanoma, renal cell or head and neck cancer. Study-level points and caveats: Researchers report that CD8+ T cells had, on average, more expanded clones than CD4+. Doses of 0.1 to 3.0 mg/kg were accompanied by clonal expansion of CD4+ and CD8+ blood T cells by week 6.

Blood sampling was done at baseline, cycle 4 day 1, and cycle 7 day 1. There are 18 residues in the CDR3. CDR1 is MDHEN and CDR2 is SYDVKM in the germline V gene. Trimming removed 2 bases at V and 0 bases at J, with 17 bases between. Libraries were prepared by immunoSEQ multiplex PCR; TCRdb keeps only in-frame clonotypes and omits some of them. The table lists tens of thousands of clones, less than 85% of them singletons, with 0.35% to 0.5% in the top ten. Details on this clone: The antigen is undetermined.

The sequenced sample was CD4+ or CD8+ T cells sorted from blood, obtained in a trial of the OX40 agonist ivuxolimab. The chain combines TRBV28 with TRBJ2-1, with D hard to call. This TCR was recovered from an adult with an advanced solid tumor such as melanoma, head and neck, liver or kidney cancer. The CDR3 DNA is TGTGCCAGCAGTTTAGTCTACAACTGGCTTAGCTCCTACAATGAGCAGTTCTTC. This sequence encodes CASSLVYNWLSSYNEQFF.